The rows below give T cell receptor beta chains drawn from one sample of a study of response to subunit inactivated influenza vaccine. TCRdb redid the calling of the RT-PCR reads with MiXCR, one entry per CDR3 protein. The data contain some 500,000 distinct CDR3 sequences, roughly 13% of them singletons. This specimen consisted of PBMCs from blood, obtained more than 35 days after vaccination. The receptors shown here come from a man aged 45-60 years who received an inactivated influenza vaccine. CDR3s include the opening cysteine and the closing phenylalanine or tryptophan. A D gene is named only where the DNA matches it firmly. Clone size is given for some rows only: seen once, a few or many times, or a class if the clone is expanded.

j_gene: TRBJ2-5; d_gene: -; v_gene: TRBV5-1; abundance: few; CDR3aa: CASAPEGGKETQYF; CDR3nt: TGCGCCAGCGCTCCTGAAGGCGGGAAAGAGACCCAGTACTTC
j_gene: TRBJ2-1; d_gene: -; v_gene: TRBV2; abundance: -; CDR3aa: CASSAALPPTGEQFF; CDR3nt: TGTGCCAGCAGTGCCGCTCTTCCCCCTACGGGTGAGCAGTTCTTC
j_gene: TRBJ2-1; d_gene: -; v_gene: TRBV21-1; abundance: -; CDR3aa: CASSTPLYRGSNNEQFF; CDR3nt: TGTGCCAGCAGCACACCGCTCTACAGGGGTAGTAACAATGAGCAGTTCTTC
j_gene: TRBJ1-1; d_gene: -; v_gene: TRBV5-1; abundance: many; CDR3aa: CASSLGQSNTEAFF; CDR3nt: TGCGCCAGCAGCTTGGGCCAGAGCAACACTGAAGCTTTCTTT
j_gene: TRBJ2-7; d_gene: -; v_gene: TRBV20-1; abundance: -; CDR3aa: CSARQQHYEQYF; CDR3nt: TGCAGTGCTAGACAACAGCACTACGAGCAGTACTTC
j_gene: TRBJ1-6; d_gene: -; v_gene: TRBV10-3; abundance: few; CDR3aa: CAISESLIRNSPLHF; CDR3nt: TGTGCCATCAGTGAGTCTTTAATCCGAAATTCACCCCTCCACTTT
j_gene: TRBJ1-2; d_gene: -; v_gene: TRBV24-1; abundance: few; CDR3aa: CATSDSDRNGYTF; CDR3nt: TGTGCCACCAGTGATTCCGACAGGAACGGCTACACCTTC
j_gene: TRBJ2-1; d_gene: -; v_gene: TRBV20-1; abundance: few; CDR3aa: CSAITRGGSSYNEQFF; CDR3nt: TGCAGTGCTATCACCCGGGGCGGTAGCTCCTACAATGAGCAGTTCTTC
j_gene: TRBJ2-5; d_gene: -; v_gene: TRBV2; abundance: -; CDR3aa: CASSGERRETQYF; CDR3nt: TGTGCCAGCAGCGGCGAACGGCGTGAGACCCAGTACTTC
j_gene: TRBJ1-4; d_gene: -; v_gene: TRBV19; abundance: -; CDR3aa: CASTPRNFYNEKLFF; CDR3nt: TGTGCCAGTACCCCGAGAAACTTCTATAATGAAAAACTGTTTTTT
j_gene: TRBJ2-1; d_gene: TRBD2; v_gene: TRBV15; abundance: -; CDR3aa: CATSSSSLAGGLYNEQFF; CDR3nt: TGTGCCACCAGCAGTTCGTCACTAGCGGGAGGGCTTTACAATGAGCAGTTCTTC
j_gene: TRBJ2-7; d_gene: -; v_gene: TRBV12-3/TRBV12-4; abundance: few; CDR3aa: CASSFRESYEQYF; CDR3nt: TGTGCCAGCAGTTTCAGGGAATCCTACGAGCAGTACTTC
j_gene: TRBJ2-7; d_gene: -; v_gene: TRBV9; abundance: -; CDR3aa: CASSVEGGTYEQYF; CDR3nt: TGTGCCAGCAGCGTAGAAGGGGGAACCTACGAGCAGTACTTC
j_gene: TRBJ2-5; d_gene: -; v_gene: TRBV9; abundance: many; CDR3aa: CASSVGGTQYF; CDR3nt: TGTGCCAGCAGCGTAGGGGGGACCCAGTACTTC
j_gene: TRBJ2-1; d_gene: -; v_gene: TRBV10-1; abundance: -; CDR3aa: CASSELGAPYNEQFF; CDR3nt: TGCGCCAGCAGTGAATTGGGGGCCCCCTACAATGAGCAGTTCTTC
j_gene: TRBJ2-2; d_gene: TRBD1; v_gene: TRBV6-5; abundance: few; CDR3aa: CASSYARQTGTGELFF; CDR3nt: TGTGCCAGCAGTTACGCGAGGCAGACAGGGACCGGGGAGCTGTTTTTT
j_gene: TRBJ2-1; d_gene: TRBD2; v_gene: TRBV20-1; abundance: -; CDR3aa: CSARDPFGRANEQFF; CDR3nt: TGCAGTGCTAGAGACCCCTTCGGGAGGGCCAATGAGCAGTTCTTC
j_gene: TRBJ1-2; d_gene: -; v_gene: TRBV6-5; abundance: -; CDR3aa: CASSSTATYGYTF; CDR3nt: TGTGCCAGCAGTTCCACAGCTACTTATGGCTACACCTTC
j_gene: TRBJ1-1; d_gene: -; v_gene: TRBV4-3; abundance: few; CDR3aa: CASSQDLGEREAFF; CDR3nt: TGCGCCAGCAGCCAAGATCTTGGGGAACGTGAAGCTTTCTTT
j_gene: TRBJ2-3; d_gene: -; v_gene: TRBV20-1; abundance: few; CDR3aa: CSVSSQGEADTQYF; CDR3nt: TGCAGTGTCTCCTCGCAGGGGGAGGCGGATACGCAGTATTTT
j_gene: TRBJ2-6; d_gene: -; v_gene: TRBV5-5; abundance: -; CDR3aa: CASSLTGSGSGANVLTF; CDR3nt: TGTGCCAGCAGCTTGACAGGGAGCGGTTCTGGGGCCAACGTCCTGACTTTC
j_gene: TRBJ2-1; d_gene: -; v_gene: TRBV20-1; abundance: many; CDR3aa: CSARVTDSYNEQFF; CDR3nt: TGCAGTGCTAGAGTGACTGACTCCTACAATGAGCAGTTCTTC
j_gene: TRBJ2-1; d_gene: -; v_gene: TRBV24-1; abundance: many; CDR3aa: CATSDLYSSSYNEQFF; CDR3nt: TGTGCCACCAGTGATTTGTATTCTAGCTCCTACAATGAGCAGTTCTTC
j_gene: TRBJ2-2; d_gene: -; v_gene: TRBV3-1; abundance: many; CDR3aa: CASSQDLWQRNTGELFF; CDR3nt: TGTGCCAGCAGCCAAGATCTGTGGCAGAGAAACACCGGGGAGCTGTTTTTT
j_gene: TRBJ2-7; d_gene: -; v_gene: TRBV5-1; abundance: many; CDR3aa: CASSEDETYEQYF; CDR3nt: TGCGCCAGCAGCGAGGACGAGACCTACGAGCAGTACTTC
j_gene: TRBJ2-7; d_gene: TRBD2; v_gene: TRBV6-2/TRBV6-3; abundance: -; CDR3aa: CASSYSASGDFQSSYEQYF; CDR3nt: TGTGCCAGCAGTTACTCGGCTAGCGGGGATTTCCAGAGCTCCTACGAGCAGTACTTC
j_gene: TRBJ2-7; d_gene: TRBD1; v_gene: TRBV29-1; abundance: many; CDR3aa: CSVVALTGGLYEQYF; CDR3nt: TGCAGCGTGGTGGCCCTCACAGGGGGTCTGTACGAGCAGTACTTC
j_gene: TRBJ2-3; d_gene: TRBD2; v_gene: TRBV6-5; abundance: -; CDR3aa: CASSYYNSGIADTQYF; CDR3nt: TGTGCCAGCAGTTATTATAATAGCGGGATCGCAGATACGCAGTATTTT
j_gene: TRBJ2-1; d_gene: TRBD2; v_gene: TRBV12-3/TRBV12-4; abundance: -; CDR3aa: CASKPGLAGEQFF; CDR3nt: TGTGCCAGCAAACCGGGACTAGCGGGAGAGCAGTTCTTC
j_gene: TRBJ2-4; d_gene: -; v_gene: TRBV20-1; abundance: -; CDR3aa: CSASGSTAKNIQYF; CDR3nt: TGCAGTGCTAGTGGGTCTACAGCCAAAAACATTCAGTACTTC
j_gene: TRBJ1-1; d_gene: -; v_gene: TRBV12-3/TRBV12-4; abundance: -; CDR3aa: CASCFTCLETEAFF; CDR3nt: TGTGCCAGCTGTTTCACCTGCCTTGAGACTGAAGCTTTCTTT
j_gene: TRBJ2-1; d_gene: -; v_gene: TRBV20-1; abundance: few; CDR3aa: CSARTLGAPYNEQFF; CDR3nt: TGCAGTGCTAGAACGCTTGGGGCACCCTACAATGAGCAGTTCTTC
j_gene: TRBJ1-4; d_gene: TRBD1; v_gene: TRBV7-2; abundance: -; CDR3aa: CASSLRPGTGADEKLFF; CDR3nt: TGTGCCAGCAGCCTTCGTCCCGGGACAGGGGCAGATGAAAAACTGTTTTTT
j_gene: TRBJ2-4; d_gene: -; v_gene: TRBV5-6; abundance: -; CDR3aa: CASSSGHPLAKNIQYF; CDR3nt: TGTGCCAGCAGCTCCGGACACCCGCTAGCCAAAAACATTCAGTACTTC
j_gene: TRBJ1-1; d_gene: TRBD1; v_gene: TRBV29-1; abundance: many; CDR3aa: CSIRDRLNTEAFF; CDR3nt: TGCAGCATCAGGGACAGACTGAACACTGAAGCTTTCTTT
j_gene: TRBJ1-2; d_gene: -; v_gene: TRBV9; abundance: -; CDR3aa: CASSNRDLRGHTF; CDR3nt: TGTGCCAGCAGCAACCGGGACCTTCGAGGACACACCTTC
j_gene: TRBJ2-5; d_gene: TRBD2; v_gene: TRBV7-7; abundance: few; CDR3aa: CASSLGRTSGRQETQYF; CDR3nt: TGTGCTAGCAGCTTAGGAAGGACTAGCGGGAGGCAAGAGACCCAGTACTTC
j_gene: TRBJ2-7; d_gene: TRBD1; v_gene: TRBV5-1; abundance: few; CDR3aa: CASSSNPGQAAYEQYF; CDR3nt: TGCGCCAGCAGCTCGAACCCGGGACAGGCCGCCTACGAGCAGTACTTC